This T cell receptor (beta chain) was captured by sequencing in a study of T cells in Graves' hyperthyroidism and ophthalmopathy. This CDR3 comprises 14 residues. Trimming shortened V by 1 base and J by 6 bases, and 7 bases separated the two germline ends. Amplified TCR beta CDR3 regions derived from RNA transcripts. HTBI primers drove first-round RT-PCR of the TCR CDR3. In TCRdb, the multiplex PCR reads were re-called with MiXCR into one record per CDR3 protein. The sample holds about half a million distinct CDR3 sequences, around 24% seen once. Uncontrolled infection, other autoimmune disease, pregnancy or lactation disqualified patients from enrolment. Based on clinical symptoms, serum thyroxine and TRAb, thyroid ultrasound and orbital computed tomography, diagnoses were reached. Study findings and constraints: Ophthalmopathy prediction by the model preceded onset by a median roughly 6 months.

This clonotype has more than one count but fewer than ten. Antigen specificity is unknown. The TCR originated in a woman aged 25 to 39 with Graves' ophthalmopathy. The chain employs TRBV12-3 or TRBV12-4 and TRBJ1-6; D perhaps matches TRBD1 (5 bases). Sequenced material: blood. CDR3 loop: CASSLGGINSPLHF. The CDR3 bases are TGTGCCAGCAGTTTAGGGGGCATTAATTCACCCCTCCACTTT.